Listed below are T cell receptor beta chains from one sample, sequenced in a study of OX40 agonist ivuxolimab in advanced cancers. Using immunoSEQ multiplex PCR, the repertoire was profiled, and TCRdb retains in-frame clones only, with some absent. The sample records roughly 50,000 clones, roughly 89% being singletons. The sample here was CD4+ or CD8+ T cells sorted from blood, taken in a trial of the OX40 agonist ivuxolimab. These receptor sequences come from an adult with an advanced solid tumor such as melanoma, head and neck, liver or kidney cancer. The CDR3 runs from the conserved cysteine through the conserved F or W. Fields, in order: CDR3 protein, CDR3 DNA, D gene, J gene, CDR3 length, clone size, V gene. The D gene is left open where the match is weak. Clone size, where shown, is once, few, many, or a class for clones that have expanded.

cdr3_aa: CASSFGTGTEAFF
cdr3_nt: TGTGCCAGCAGTTTTGGGACAGGGACTGAAGCTTTCTTT
d_call: TRBD1
j_call: TRBJ1-1
cdr3_length: 13
clone_size: .
v_call: TRBV27

cdr3_aa: CASSPEKAFF
cdr3_nt: TGTGCCAGCAGCCCTGAAAAAGCTTTCTTT
d_call: .
j_call: TRBJ1-1
cdr3_length: 10
clone_size: .
v_call: TRBV5-5

cdr3_aa: CASSKQTNTEAFF
cdr3_nt: TGTGCCAGCAGTAAACAGACTAACACTGAAGCTTTCTTT
d_call: .
j_call: TRBJ1-1
cdr3_length: 13
clone_size: few
v_call: TRBV6-5

cdr3_aa: CASSFRTVIIYGYTF
cdr3_nt: TGTGCCAGCAGCTTCAGGACAGTGATAATCTATGGCTACACCTTC
d_call: .
j_call: TRBJ1-2
cdr3_length: 15
clone_size: .
v_call: TRBV5-4

cdr3_aa: CASSSITGTDPHEQYF
cdr3_nt: TGTGCCAGCAGCTCAATAACCGGGACCGACCCCCACGAGCAGTACTTC
d_call: .
j_call: TRBJ2-7
cdr3_length: 16
clone_size: .
v_call: TRBV5-6

cdr3_aa: CASSPRGRQGMNTEAFF
cdr3_nt: TGCGCCAGCAGCCCGAGAGGCAGACAGGGGATGAACACTGAAGCTTTCTTT
d_call: TRBD1
j_call: TRBJ1-1
cdr3_length: 17
clone_size: .
v_call: TRBV4-1

cdr3_aa: CASSFRRGGPTDTQYF
cdr3_nt: TGTGCCAGCAGTTTCCGGCGGGGGGGCCCCACAGATACGCAGTATTTT
d_call: TRBD2
j_call: TRBJ2-3
cdr3_length: 16
clone_size: .
v_call: TRBV28

cdr3_aa: CASSSSDREDTDTQYF
cdr3_nt: TGTGCCAGCTCATCCTCAGACAGGGAAGACACAGATACGCAGTATTTT
d_call: TRBD1
j_call: TRBJ2-3
cdr3_length: 16
clone_size: .
v_call: TRBV18

cdr3_aa: CASSLAFGLVSNEQFF
cdr3_nt: TGTGCCAGCAGCCTCGCATTTGGACTAGTTTCCAATGAGCAGTTCTTC
d_call: TRBD2
j_call: TRBJ2-1
cdr3_length: 16
clone_size: .
v_call: TRBV9

cdr3_aa: CSAVAGGQGDTQYF
cdr3_nt: TGCAGCGCCGTTGCGGGGGGGCAAGGAGATACGCAGTATTTT
d_call: TRBD2
j_call: TRBJ2-3
cdr3_length: 14
clone_size: .
v_call: TRBV29-1

cdr3_aa: CASSEFWAREDTQYF
cdr3_nt: TGTGCCAGCAGTGAATTTTGGGCCCGAGAAGATACGCAGTATTTT
d_call: .
j_call: TRBJ2-3
cdr3_length: 15
clone_size: .
v_call: TRBV6-1

cdr3_aa: CASSYSGLHNEQFF
cdr3_nt: TGTGCCAGCAGTTACTCAGGGTTGCACAATGAGCAGTTCTTC
d_call: .
j_call: TRBJ2-1
cdr3_length: 14
clone_size: .
v_call: TRBV6-5

cdr3_aa: CASSPRTDEAFF
cdr3_nt: TGTGCCAGCAGCCCCAGGACGGACGAAGCTTTCTTT
d_call: .
j_call: TRBJ1-1
cdr3_length: 12
clone_size: .
v_call: TRBV7-9

cdr3_aa: CASRIAGGYNEQFF
cdr3_nt: TGTGCCAGCAGAATAGCGGGGGGTTACAATGAGCAGTTCTTC
d_call: TRBD2
j_call: TRBJ2-1
cdr3_length: 14
clone_size: .
v_call: TRBV27

cdr3_aa: CASGLNGGYGSSYNEQFF
cdr3_nt: TGTGCTAGTGGTTTGAATGGGGGTTACGGGAGCTCCTACAATGAGCAGTTCTTC
d_call: .
j_call: TRBJ2-1
cdr3_length: 18
clone_size: .
v_call: TRBV12-5

cdr3_aa: CARSLDPRGARNEQFF
cdr3_nt: TGTGCCAGAAGCTTGGATCCCAGGGGGGCAAGGAATGAGCAGTTCTTC
d_call: .
j_call: TRBJ2-1
cdr3_length: 16
clone_size: .
v_call: TRBV5-3

cdr3_aa: CASSRGYNEQFF
cdr3_nt: TGTGCCAGCAGCCGCGGCTACAATGAGCAGTTCTTC
d_call: .
j_call: TRBJ2-1
cdr3_length: 12
clone_size: .
v_call: TRBV11-1

cdr3_aa: CASSEYLMNTEAFF
cdr3_nt: TGTGCCAGCAGTGAATATCTGATGAACACTGAAGCTTTCTTT
d_call: .
j_call: TRBJ1-1
cdr3_length: 14
clone_size: .
v_call: TRBV6-1

cdr3_aa: CASSRGQGSEKLFF
cdr3_nt: TGTGCCAGCAGTAGGGGACAGGGAAGTGAAAAACTGTTTTTT
d_call: TRBD1
j_call: TRBJ1-4
cdr3_length: 14
clone_size: .
v_call: TRBV13

cdr3_aa: CASSFTGVGVTEAFF
cdr3_nt: TGTGCCAGCAGTTTCACAGGGGTCGGAGTGACTGAAGCTTTCTTT
d_call: TRBD1
j_call: TRBJ1-1
cdr3_length: 15
clone_size: .
v_call: TRBV27

cdr3_aa: CASSPHQGGPGTQYF
cdr3_nt: TGTGCCAGCAGCCCTCATCAGGGGGGGCCGGGGACCCAGTACTTC
d_call: .
j_call: TRBJ2-5
cdr3_length: 15
clone_size: once
v_call: TRBV7-9

cdr3_aa: CASSYASGGTDTQYF
cdr3_nt: TGTGCCAGCAGTTACGCTAGCGGGGGCACAGATACGCAGTATTTT
d_call: TRBD2
j_call: TRBJ2-3
cdr3_length: 15
clone_size: .
v_call: TRBV6-5

cdr3_aa: CASSPGPDQPQHF
cdr3_nt: TGTGCCAGCAGCCCAGGCCCAGATCAGCCCCAGCATTTT
d_call: .
j_call: TRBJ1-5
cdr3_length: 13
clone_size: .
v_call: TRBV7-9

cdr3_aa: CASSPPRLAGYGYTF
cdr3_nt: TGTGCCAGCAGTCCCCCGCGGCTGGCCGGCTATGGCTACACCTTC
d_call: .
j_call: TRBJ1-2
cdr3_length: 15
clone_size: .
v_call: TRBV28

cdr3_aa: CASSLGGTGNQPQHF
cdr3_nt: TGTGCCAGCAGCTTGGGGGGGACAGGGAATCAGCCCCAGCATTTT
d_call: TRBD1
j_call: TRBJ1-5
cdr3_length: 15
clone_size: .
v_call: TRBV5-4

cdr3_aa: CASSYYPEAEPQHF
cdr3_nt: TGTGCCAGCAGTTACTATCCAGAGGCTGAGCCCCAGCATTTT
d_call: .
j_call: TRBJ1-5
cdr3_length: 14
clone_size: .
v_call: TRBV6-6

cdr3_aa: CASSLALAGGQFF
cdr3_nt: TGTGCCAGCAGCTTGGCACTAGCGGGAGGGCAGTTCTTC
d_call: TRBD2
j_call: TRBJ2-1
cdr3_length: 13
clone_size: .
v_call: TRBV5-6

cdr3_aa: CASSLEWREQYF
cdr3_nt: TGTGCCAGCAGCTTAGAGTGGCGCGAGCAGTACTTC
d_call: .
j_call: TRBJ2-7
cdr3_length: 12
clone_size: .
v_call: TRBV7-9

cdr3_aa: CASSALPGQISGNTEAFF
cdr3_nt: TGCGCCAGCAGCGCGCTCCCGGGACAGATTTCTGGAAACACTGAAGCTTTCTTT
d_call: TRBD1
j_call: TRBJ1-1
cdr3_length: 18
clone_size: .
v_call: TRBV4-1

cdr3_aa: CATQEGTSYEQYF
cdr3_nt: TGTGCCACCCAGGAGGGGACCTCCTACGAGCAGTACTTC
d_call: .
j_call: TRBJ2-7
cdr3_length: 13
clone_size: .
v_call: TRBV6-1

cdr3_aa: CASWGTSGDEQFF
cdr3_nt: TGTGCCAGCTGGGGGACTAGCGGGGATGAGCAGTTCTTC
d_call: TRBD2
j_call: TRBJ2-1
cdr3_length: 13
clone_size: .
v_call: TRBV6-6

cdr3_aa: CATSRWGGSTDTQYF
cdr3_nt: TGTGCCACCAGCAGATGGGGCGGGAGCACAGATACGCAGTATTTT
d_call: .
j_call: TRBJ2-3
cdr3_length: 15
clone_size: .
v_call: TRBV15

cdr3_aa: CASSTGGTSGSSYEQYF
cdr3_nt: TGTGCCAGTAGTACAGGGGGGACTAGCGGGAGCTCCTACGAGCAGTACTTC
d_call: TRBD2
j_call: TRBJ2-7
cdr3_length: 17
clone_size: few
v_call: TRBV19

cdr3_aa: CASSYWDTTNYGYTF
cdr3_nt: TGTGCCAGCAGTTATTGGGACACCACTAACTATGGCTACACCTTC
d_call: .
j_call: TRBJ1-2
cdr3_length: 15
clone_size: .
v_call: TRBV6-6

cdr3_aa: CASSVTLGGGELFF
cdr3_nt: TGTGCCAGCAGCGTTACGCTGGGGGGCGGGGAGCTGTTTTTT
d_call: .
j_call: TRBJ2-2
cdr3_length: 14
clone_size: .
v_call: TRBV7-2

cdr3_aa: CATSRDRAVSTGELFF
cdr3_nt: TGTGCCACCAGCAGAGATAGGGCAGTCTCCACCGGGGAGCTGTTTTTT
d_call: .
j_call: TRBJ2-2
cdr3_length: 16
clone_size: .
v_call: TRBV15

cdr3_aa: CASSLLSGRFHEQFF
cdr3_nt: TGTGCCAGCAGCTTATTGAGCGGGAGGTTCCATGAGCAGTTCTTC
d_call: TRBD2
j_call: TRBJ2-1
cdr3_length: 15
clone_size: .
v_call: TRBV7-9

cdr3_aa: CASTGQEDTDTQYF
cdr3_nt: TGTGCCAGCACTGGACAGGAAGACACAGATACGCAGTATTTT
d_call: TRBD1
j_call: TRBJ2-3
cdr3_length: 14
clone_size: .
v_call: TRBV28

cdr3_aa: CASSPGLQPQHF
cdr3_nt: TGTGCCAGCAGCCCGGGACTTCAGCCCCAGCATTTT
d_call: .
j_call: TRBJ1-5
cdr3_length: 12
clone_size: .
v_call: TRBV6-6

cdr3_aa: CAWTSGTSNQPQHF
cdr3_nt: TGTGCCTGGACCTCCGGGACAAGCAATCAGCCCCAGCATTTT
d_call: .
j_call: TRBJ1-5
cdr3_length: 14
clone_size: .
v_call: TRBV30

cdr3_aa: CASLGFSYNEQFF
cdr3_nt: TGTGCCAGCCTGGGGTTCTCCTACAATGAGCAGTTCTTC
d_call: .
j_call: TRBJ2-1
cdr3_length: 13
clone_size: .
v_call: TRBV7-9

cdr3_aa: CASSLERPGYTF
cdr3_nt: TGTGCCAGCAGCCTGGAGAGGCCTGGCTACACCTTC
d_call: .
j_call: TRBJ1-2
cdr3_length: 12
clone_size: once
v_call: TRBV7-9

cdr3_aa: CASSINGGTDNEQFF
cdr3_nt: TGTGCCAGCAGCATCAACGGGGGAACCGACAATGAGCAGTTCTTC
d_call: .
j_call: TRBJ2-1
cdr3_length: 15
clone_size: .
v_call: TRBV7-6

cdr3_aa: CASSQPGQGVNTEAFF
cdr3_nt: TGCGCCAGCAGCCAACCGGGACAGGGAGTGAACACTGAAGCTTTCTTT
d_call: TRBD1
j_call: TRBJ1-1
cdr3_length: 16
clone_size: .
v_call: TRBV4-1

cdr3_aa: CASSIGGLNTEAFF
cdr3_nt: TGTGCCAGTAGTATCGGGGGGCTGAACACTGAAGCTTTCTTT
d_call: .
j_call: TRBJ1-1
cdr3_length: 14
clone_size: .
v_call: TRBV19

cdr3_aa: CASSRDRESYGYTF
cdr3_nt: TGTGCCAGCAGTAGGGACAGGGAGTCTTATGGCTACACCTTC
d_call: TRBD1
j_call: TRBJ1-2
cdr3_length: 14
clone_size: .
v_call: TRBV5-4

cdr3_aa: CASSDGTAPFYEQYF
cdr3_nt: TGTGCCAGCAGTGACGGGACAGCCCCATTCTACGAGCAGTACTTC
d_call: TRBD1
j_call: TRBJ2-7
cdr3_length: 15
clone_size: .
v_call: TRBV6-1

cdr3_aa: CASSLTSGIHEQYF
cdr3_nt: TGTGCCAGCAGCTTGACTAGCGGGATCCACGAGCAGTACTTC
d_call: TRBD2
j_call: TRBJ2-7
cdr3_length: 14
clone_size: .
v_call: TRBV7-9

cdr3_aa: CASSLVGQGEGYGYTF
cdr3_nt: TGCGCCAGCAGCTTGGTTGGACAGGGGGAAGGCTATGGCTACACCTTC
d_call: TRBD1
j_call: TRBJ1-2
cdr3_length: 16
clone_size: .
v_call: TRBV5-1

cdr3_aa: CASSPPAASLETQYF
cdr3_nt: TGTGCCAGCAGCCCCCCGGCAGCCTCTCTGGAGACCCAGTACTTC
d_call: .
j_call: TRBJ2-5
cdr3_length: 15
clone_size: .
v_call: TRBV28

cdr3_aa: CASSLSQGANGYTF
cdr3_nt: TGTGCCAGCAGTTTATCACAGGGAGCGAATGGCTACACCTTC
d_call: .
j_call: TRBJ1-2
cdr3_length: 14
clone_size: .
v_call: TRBV27

cdr3_aa: CASGTWLGWWETQYF
cdr3_nt: TGTGCCAGCGGAACGTGGTTGGGTTGGTGGGAGACCCAGTACTTC
d_call: .
j_call: TRBJ2-5
cdr3_length: 15
clone_size: .
v_call: TRBV7-6

cdr3_aa: CASSYYTSTNYGYTF
cdr3_nt: TGTGCCAGCAGTTATTACACCTCAACTAACTATGGCTACACCTTC
d_call: .
j_call: TRBJ1-2
cdr3_length: 15
clone_size: .
v_call: TRBV6-5

cdr3_aa: CASSFSGGNEQFF
cdr3_nt: TGTGCCAGCAGCTTTAGCGGCGGTAATGAGCAGTTCTTC
d_call: .
j_call: TRBJ2-1
cdr3_length: 13
clone_size: .
v_call: TRBV28

cdr3_aa: CASTHPGQYGNEQFF
cdr3_nt: TGTGCCAGCACTCACCCCGGACAGTATGGTAATGAGCAGTTCTTC
d_call: .
j_call: TRBJ2-1
cdr3_length: 15
clone_size: .
v_call: TRBV6-6

cdr3_aa: CASSLTGVEAFF
cdr3_nt: TGTGCCAGCAGCTTGACAGGTGTCGAAGCTTTCTTT
d_call: .
j_call: TRBJ1-1
cdr3_length: 12
clone_size: .
v_call: TRBV5-4

cdr3_aa: CASSPGLEGYEQFF
cdr3_nt: TGTGCCAGCAGCCCGGGACTGGAGGGGTATGAGCAGTTCTTC
d_call: .
j_call: TRBJ2-1
cdr3_length: 14
clone_size: few
v_call: TRBV13

cdr3_aa: CASSLWSPLDLNYGYTF
cdr3_nt: TGTGCCAGCAGTTTATGGTCCCCCCTAGATTTGAACTATGGCTACACCTTC
d_call: .
j_call: TRBJ1-2
cdr3_length: 17
clone_size: .
v_call: TRBV28

cdr3_aa: CASSQVLGMVGTEAFF
cdr3_nt: TGCGCCAGCAGCCAAGTTTTGGGTATGGTGGGGACTGAAGCTTTCTTT
d_call: .
j_call: TRBJ1-1
cdr3_length: 16
clone_size: .
v_call: TRBV4-3